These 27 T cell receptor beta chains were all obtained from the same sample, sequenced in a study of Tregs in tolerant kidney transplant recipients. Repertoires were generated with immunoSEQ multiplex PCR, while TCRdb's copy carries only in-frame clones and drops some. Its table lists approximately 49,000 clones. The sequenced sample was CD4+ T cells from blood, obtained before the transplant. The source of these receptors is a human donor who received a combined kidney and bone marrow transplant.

Incomplete CDR3 DNA: TGCAGTGCCCCCGGGACAGGACTCTTCTACGAG. Translating gives CSAPGTGLFYE. The entire CDR3 protein reads CSAPGTGLFYEQYF. The V and J genes are TRBV20-1 and TRBJ2-7; TRBD1 matches 8 bases. With the read ending 3 residues before the CDR3 end, the germline J gene is used to fill in that end. The trim removed 6 bases at V and 3 bases at J, leaving 10 bases unmatched. Per the germline V gene, CDR1 is DFQATT and CDR2 is SNEGSKA (reference sequence). The CDR3 contains 14 residues.

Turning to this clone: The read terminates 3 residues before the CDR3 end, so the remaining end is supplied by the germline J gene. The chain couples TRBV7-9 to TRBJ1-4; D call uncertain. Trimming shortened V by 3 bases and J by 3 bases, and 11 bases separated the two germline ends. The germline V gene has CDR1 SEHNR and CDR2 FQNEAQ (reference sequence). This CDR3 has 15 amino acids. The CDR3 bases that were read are TGTGCCAGCAGCTTGGAGACTAGGGCTAATGAAAAA. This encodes CASSLETRANEK. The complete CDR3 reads CASSLETRANEKLFF.

CDR3 protein: CASSSGTSFLNEQFF. The part of the CDR3 DNA that was read is TGTGCCAGCAGCTCGGGGACTAGCTTCCTCAATGAG. V is TRBV5-4 and J is TRBJ2-1; 9 positions agree with TRBD2. The read stops 3 residues short of the end of the CDR3; the missing end is completed from the germline J gene. Germline V CDR1 and CDR2: SGHNT, YYREEE (reference sequence). The CDR3 has 15 amino acids. The V and J ends lost 3 bases and 6 bases, in that order; junction bases with no gene match: 7. Complete variable domain (other parts from reference TRBV5-4 and TRBJ2-1): ETGVTQSPTHLIKTRGQQVTLRCSSQSGHNTVSWYQQALGQGPQFIFQYYREEENGRGNFPPRFSGLQFPNYSSELNVNALELDDSALYLCASSSGTSFLNEQFFGPGTRLTVL.

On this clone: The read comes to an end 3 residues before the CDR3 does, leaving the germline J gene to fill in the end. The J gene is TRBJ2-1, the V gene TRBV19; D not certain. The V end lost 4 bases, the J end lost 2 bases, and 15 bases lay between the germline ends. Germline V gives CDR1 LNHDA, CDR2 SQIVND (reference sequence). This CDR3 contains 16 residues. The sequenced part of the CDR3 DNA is TGTGCCAGTAGTAATCTCGCAGGCGTTCCCTACAATGAG. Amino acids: CASSNLAGVPYNE. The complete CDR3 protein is CASSNLAGVPYNEQFF. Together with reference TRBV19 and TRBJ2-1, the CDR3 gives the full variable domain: DGGITQSPKYLFRKEGQNVTLSCEQNLNHDAMYWYRQDPGQGLRLIYYSQIVNDFQKGDIAEGYSVSREKKESFPLTVTSAQKNPTAFYLCASSNLAGVPYNEQFFGPGTRLTVL.

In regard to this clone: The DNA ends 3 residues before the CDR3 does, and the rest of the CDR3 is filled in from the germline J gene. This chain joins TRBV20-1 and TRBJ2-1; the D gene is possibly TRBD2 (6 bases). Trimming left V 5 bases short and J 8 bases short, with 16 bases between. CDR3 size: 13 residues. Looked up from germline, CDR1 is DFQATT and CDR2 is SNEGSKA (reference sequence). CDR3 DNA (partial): TGCAGTGCTGGACGGGGATGGAGGGATGAG. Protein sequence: CSAGRGWRDE. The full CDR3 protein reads CSAGRGWRDEQFF.

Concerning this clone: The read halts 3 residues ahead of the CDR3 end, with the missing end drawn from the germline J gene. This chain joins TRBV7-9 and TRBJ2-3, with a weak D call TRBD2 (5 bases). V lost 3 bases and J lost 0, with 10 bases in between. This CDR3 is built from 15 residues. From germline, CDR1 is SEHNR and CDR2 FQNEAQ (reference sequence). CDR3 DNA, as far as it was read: TGTGCCAGCAGCTTGGGTTCGGGGAGCACAGATACG. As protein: CASSLGSGSTDT. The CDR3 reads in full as CASSLGSGSTDTQYF.

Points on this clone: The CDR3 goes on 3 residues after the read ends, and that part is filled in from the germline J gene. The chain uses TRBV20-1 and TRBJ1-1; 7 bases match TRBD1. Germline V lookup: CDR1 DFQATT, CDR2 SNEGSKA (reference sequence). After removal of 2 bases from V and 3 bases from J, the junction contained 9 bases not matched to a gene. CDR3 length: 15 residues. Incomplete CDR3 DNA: TGCAGTGCTAGACAAGGGGGCTGGCCGGACACTGAA. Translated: CSARQGGWPDTE. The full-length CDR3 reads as CSARQGGWPDTEAFF.

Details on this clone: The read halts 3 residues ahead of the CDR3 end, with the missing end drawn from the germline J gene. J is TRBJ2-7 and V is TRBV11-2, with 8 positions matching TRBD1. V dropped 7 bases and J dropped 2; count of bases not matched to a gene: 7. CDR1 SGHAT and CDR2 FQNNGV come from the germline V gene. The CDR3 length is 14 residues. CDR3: CASTIDRGPYEQYF. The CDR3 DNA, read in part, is TGTGCCAGCACCATAGACAGGGGTCCCTACGAG.

CDR3 DNA (partial): TGTGCCAGCAGTTCTAGCACGAGCTACAATGAG. This codes for CASSSSTSYNE. The whole CDR3 sequence is CASSSSTSYNEQFF. The chain is built from TRBV7-3 and TRBJ2-1; a possible D gene is TRBD2 (5 bases). The CDR3 goes on 3 residues after the read ends, and that part is filled in from the germline J gene. Germline lookup yields CDR1 SGHTA and CDR2 FQGTGA. Trimming cost V 6 bases and J 3 bases, with 12 bases left between them. The CDR3 length is 14 residues.

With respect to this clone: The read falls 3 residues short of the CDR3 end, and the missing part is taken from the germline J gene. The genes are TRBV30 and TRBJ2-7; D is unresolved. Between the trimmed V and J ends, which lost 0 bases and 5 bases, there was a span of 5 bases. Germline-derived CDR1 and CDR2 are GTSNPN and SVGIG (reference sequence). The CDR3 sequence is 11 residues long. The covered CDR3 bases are TGTGCCTGGAGTGTAAATAACGAG. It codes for CAWSVNNE. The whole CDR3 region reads CAWSVNNEQYF. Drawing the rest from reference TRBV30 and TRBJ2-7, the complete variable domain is SQTIHQWPATLVQPVGSPLSLECTVEGTSNPNLYWYRQAAGRGLQLLFYSVGIGQISSEVPQNLSASRPQDRQFILSSKKLLLSDSGFYLCAWSVNNEQYFGPGTRLTVT.

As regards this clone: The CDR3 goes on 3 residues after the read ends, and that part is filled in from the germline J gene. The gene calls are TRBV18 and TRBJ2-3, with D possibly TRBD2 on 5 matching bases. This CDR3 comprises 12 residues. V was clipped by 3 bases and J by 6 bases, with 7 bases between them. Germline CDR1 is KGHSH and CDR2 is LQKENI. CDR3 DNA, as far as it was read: TGTGCCAGCTCACCCGGGGTGGATACG. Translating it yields CASSPGVDT. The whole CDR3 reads CASSPGVDTQYF.

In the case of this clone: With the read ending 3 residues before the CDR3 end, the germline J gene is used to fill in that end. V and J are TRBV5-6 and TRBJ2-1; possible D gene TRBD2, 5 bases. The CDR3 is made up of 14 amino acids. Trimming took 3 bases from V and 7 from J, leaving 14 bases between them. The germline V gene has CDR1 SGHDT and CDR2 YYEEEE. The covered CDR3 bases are TGTGCCAGCAGCTCCTCTAGCTACCCTAATGAG. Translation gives CASSSSSYPNE. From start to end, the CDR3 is CASSSSSYPNEQFF.

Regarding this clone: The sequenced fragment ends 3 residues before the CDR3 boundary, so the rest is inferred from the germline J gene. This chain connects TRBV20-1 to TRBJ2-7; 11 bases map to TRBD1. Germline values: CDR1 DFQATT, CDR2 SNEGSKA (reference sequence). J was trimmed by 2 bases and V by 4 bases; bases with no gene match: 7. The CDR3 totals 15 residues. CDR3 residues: CSANDGTGGTYEQYF. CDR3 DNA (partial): TGCAGTGCTAATGACGGGACAGGGGGAACCTACGAG.

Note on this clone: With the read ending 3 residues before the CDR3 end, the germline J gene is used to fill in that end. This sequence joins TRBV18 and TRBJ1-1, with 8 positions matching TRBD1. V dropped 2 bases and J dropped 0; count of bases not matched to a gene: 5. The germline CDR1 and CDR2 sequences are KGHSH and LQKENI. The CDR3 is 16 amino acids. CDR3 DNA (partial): TGTGCCAGCTCACCATCACCGGGACAGGTGAACACTGAA. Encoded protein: CASSPSPGQVNTE. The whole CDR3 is CASSPSPGQVNTEAFF.

The CDR3 DNA, read in part, is TGTGCCAGCAGCTACCGACAGGGCGGTGGCGAAAAA. It translates to CASSYRQGGGEK. The entire CDR3 protein reads CASSYRQGGGEKLFF. The chain has TRBV7-6 and TRBJ1-4, with 7 bases fitting TRBD1. The observed sequence ends 3 residues before the CDR3 terminus, with the missing tail filled in from the germline J gene. In germline, CDR1 is SGHVS, CDR2 FNYEAQ. This CDR3 has 15 residues. The V segment lost 4 bases and the J segment 8 bases; nucleotides outside the gene matches: 10.

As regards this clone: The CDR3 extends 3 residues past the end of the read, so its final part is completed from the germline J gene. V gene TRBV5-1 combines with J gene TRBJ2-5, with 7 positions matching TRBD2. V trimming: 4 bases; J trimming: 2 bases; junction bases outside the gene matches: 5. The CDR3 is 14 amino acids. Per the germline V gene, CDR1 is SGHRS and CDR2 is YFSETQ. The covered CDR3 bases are TGCGCCAGCAGCCCCCCGGGGGGACAAGAGACC. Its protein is CASSPPGGQET. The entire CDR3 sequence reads CASSPPGGQETQYF. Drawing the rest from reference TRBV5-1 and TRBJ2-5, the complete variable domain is KAGVTQTPRYLIKTRGQQVTLSCSPISGHRSVSWYQQTPGQGLQFLFEYFSETQRNKGNFPGRFSGRQFSNSRSEMNVSTLELGDSALYLCASSPPGGQETQYFGPGTRLLVL.

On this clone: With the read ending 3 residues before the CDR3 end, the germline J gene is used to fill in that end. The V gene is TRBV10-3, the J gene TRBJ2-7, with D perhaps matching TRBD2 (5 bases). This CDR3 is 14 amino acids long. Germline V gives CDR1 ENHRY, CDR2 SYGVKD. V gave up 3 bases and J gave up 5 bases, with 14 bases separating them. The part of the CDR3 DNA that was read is TGTGCCATCAGTGATTGGCACTCCGGGGACGAG. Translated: CAISDWHSGDE. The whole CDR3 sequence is CAISDWHSGDEQYF.

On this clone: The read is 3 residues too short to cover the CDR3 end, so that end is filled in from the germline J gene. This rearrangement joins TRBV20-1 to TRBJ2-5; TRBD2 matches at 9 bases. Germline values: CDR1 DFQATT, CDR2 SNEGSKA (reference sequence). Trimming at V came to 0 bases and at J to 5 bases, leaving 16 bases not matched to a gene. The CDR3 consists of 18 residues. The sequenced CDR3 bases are TGCAGTGCTAGAGATTTCGCGGGAGGGCCCTCAGTCGGGGAGACC. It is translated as CSARDFAGGPSVGET. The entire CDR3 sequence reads CSARDFAGGPSVGETQYF.

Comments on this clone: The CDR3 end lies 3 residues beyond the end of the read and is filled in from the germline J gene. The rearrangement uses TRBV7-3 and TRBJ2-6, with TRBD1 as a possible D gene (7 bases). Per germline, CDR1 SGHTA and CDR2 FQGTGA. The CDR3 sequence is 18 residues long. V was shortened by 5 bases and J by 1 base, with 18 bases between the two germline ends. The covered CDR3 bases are TGTGCCAGCAGCGCGGGACAGACTTTCGGTTCTGGGGCCAACGTC. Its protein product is CASSAGQTFGSGANV. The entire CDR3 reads CASSAGQTFGSGANVLTF.

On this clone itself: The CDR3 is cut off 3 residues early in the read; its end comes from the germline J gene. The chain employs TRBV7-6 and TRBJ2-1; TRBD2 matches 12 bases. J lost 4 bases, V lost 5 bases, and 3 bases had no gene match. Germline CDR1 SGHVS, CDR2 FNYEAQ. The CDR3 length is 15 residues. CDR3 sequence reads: CASSAGTSGYNEQFF. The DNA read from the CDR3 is TGTGCCAGCAGCGCCGGGACTAGCGGGTACAATGAG. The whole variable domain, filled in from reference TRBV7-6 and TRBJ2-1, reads GAGVSQSPRYKVTKRGQDVALRCDPISGHVSLYWYRQALGQGPEFLTYFNYEAQQDKSGLPNDRFSAERPEGSISTLTIQRTEQRDSAMYRCASSAGTSGYNEQFFGPGTRLTVL.

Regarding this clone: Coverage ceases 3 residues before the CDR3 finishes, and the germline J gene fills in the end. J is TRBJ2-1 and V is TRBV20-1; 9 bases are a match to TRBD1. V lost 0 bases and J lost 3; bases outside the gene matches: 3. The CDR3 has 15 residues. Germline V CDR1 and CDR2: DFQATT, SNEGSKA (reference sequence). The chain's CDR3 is CSARDGTGSYNEQFF. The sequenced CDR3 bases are TGCAGTGCTAGAGACGGGACAGGGAGCTACAATGAG.

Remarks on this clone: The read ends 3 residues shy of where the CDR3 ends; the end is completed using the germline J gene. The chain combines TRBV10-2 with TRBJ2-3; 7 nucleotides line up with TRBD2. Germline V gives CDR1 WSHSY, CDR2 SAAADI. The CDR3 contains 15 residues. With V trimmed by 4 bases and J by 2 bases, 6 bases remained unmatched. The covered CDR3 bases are TGCGCCAGCAGTGTACGACTAGCCTCCACAGATACG. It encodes CASSVRLASTDT. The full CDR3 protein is CASSVRLASTDTQYF.

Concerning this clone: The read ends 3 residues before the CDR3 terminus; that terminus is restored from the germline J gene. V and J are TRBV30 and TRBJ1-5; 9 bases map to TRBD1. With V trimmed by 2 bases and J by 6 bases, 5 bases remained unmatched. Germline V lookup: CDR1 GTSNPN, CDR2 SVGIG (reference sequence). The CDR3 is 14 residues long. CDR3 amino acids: CAWSTGGEGQPQHF. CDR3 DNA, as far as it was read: TGTGCCTGGAGTACAGGGGGCGAGGGTCAGCCC.

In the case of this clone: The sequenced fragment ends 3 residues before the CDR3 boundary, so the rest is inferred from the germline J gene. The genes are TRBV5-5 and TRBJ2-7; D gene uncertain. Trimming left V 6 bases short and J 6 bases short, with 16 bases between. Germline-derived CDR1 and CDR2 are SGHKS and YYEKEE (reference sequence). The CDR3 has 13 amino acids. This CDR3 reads CASNVQVAGEQYF. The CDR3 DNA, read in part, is TGTGCCAGCAACGTTCAGGTGGCCGGCGAG. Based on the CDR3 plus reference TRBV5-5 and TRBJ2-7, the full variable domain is DAGVTQSPTHLIKTRGQQVTLRCSPISGHKSVSWYQQVLGQGPQFIFQYYEKEERGRGNFPDRFSARQFPNYSSELNVNALLLGDSALYLCASNVQVAGEQYFGPGTRLTVT.

CDR3 DNA (partial): TGTGCCAGCAGCCTTACGGCGGGGATGGGCGCCGGGGAG. Its translation is CASSLTAGMGAGE. The CDR3 in its entirety is CASSLTAGMGAGELFF. The chain couples TRBV4-2 to TRBJ2-2; weak D call: TRBD2 (6 bases). Read data end 3 residues before the CDR3 end; the end is taken from the germline J gene. The length of the CDR3 is 16 residues. Germline V gene data show CDR1 as LGHNA and CDR2 as YNFKEQ. V lost 4 bases to trimming and J lost 6 bases, with 18 bases between them.

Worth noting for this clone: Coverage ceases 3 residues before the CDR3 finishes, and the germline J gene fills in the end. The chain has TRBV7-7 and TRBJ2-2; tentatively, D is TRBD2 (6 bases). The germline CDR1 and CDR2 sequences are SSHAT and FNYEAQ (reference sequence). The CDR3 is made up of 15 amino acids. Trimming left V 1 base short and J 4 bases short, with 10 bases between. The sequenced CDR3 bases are TGTGCCAGCAGCTTAGGGCGGGAAGGCACCGGGGAG. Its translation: CASSLGREGTGE. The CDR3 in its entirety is CASSLGREGTGELFF.

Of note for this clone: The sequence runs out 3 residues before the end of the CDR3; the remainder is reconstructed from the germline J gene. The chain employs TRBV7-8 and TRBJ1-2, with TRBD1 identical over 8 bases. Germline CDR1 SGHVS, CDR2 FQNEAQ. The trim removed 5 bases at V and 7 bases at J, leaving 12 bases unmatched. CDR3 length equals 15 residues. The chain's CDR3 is CASSVAGGGSSGYTF. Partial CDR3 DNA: TGTGCCAGCAGCGTCGCAGGGGGCGGAAGCTCTGGC. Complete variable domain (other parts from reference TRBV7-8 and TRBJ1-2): GAGVSQSPRYKVAKRGQDVALRCDPISGHVSLFWYQQALGQGPEFLTYFQNEAQLDKSGLPSDRFFAERPEGSVSTLKIQRTQQEDSAVYLCASSVAGGGSSGYTFGSGTRLTVV.